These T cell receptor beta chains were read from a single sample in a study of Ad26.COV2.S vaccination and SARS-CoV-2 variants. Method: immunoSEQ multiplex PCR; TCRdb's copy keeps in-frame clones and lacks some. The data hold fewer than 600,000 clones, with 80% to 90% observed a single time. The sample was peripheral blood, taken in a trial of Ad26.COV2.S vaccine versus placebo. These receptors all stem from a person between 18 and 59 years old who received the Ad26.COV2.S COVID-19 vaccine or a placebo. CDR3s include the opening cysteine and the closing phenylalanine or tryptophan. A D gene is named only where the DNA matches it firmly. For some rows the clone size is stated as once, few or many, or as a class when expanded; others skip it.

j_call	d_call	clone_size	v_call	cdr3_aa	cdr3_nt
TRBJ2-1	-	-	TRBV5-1	CASSLPNYNEQFF	TGCGCCAGCAGCTTACCGAACTACAATGAGCAGTTCTTC
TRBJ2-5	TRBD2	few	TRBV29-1	CSVDPWLAGQETQYF	TGCAGCGTTGATCCGTGGCTAGCGGGCCAAGAGACCCAGTACTTC
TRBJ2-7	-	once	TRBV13	CASSPLKGEQYF	TGTGCCAGCAGCCCGTTGAAGGGCGAGCAGTACTTC
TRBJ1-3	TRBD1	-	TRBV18	CASSPRQGAIGNTIYF	TGTGCCAGCTCACCACGACAGGGGGCTATTGGAAACACCATATATTTT
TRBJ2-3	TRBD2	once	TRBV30	CAWSAAGGPGGTDTQYF	TGTGCCTGGAGCGCGGCGGGAGGGCCGGGTGGCACAGATACGCAGTATTTT
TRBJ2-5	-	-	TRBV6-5	CASSVWQGNQETQYF	TGTGCCAGCTCGGTCTGGCAGGGCAACCAAGAGACCCAGTACTTC
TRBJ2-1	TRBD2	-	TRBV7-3	CASSLGLAGGAGNEQFF	TGTGCCAGCAGCTTAGGTCTAGCCGGGGGGGCCGGCAATGAGCAGTTCTTC
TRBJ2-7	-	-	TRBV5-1	CASSYGTYSYEQYF	TGCGCCAGCAGCTACGGGACCTACTCCTACGAGCAGTACTTC
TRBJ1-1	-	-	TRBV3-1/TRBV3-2	CASSPSSNTEAFF	TGTGCCAGCAGCCCAAGCAGTAACACTGAAGCTTTCTTT
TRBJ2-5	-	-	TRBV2	CASSEHGWQKETQYF	TGTGCCAGCAGTGAACACGGCTGGCAGAAAGAGACCCAGTACTTC
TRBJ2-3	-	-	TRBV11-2	CASSLSRLAPTDTQYF	TGTGCCAGCAGCTTAAGTCGGCTAGCGCCCACAGATACGCAGTATTTT
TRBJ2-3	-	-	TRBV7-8	CASSSVFAQYF	TGTGCCAGCAGCTCCGTCTTTGCGCAGTATTTT
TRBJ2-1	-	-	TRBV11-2	CASSPQAGITGYEQFF	TGTGCCAGCAGCCCTCAAGCCGGAATTACGGGCTATGAGCAGTTCTTC
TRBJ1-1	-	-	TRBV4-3	CASSLQVFGTEAFF	TGCGCCAGCAGCCTACAGGTCTTCGGAACTGAAGCTTTCTTT
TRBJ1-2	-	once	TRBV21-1	CASSKEDRGYGYTF	TGTGCCAGCAGCAAAGAGGACAGGGGGTATGGCTACACCTTC
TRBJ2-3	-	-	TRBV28	CASSQPPRTDTQYF	TGTGCCAGCAGTCAACCACCTCGCACAGATACGCAGTATTTT
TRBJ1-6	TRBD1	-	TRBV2	CASSERTGKNSPLHF	TGTGCCAGCAGCGAAAGGACAGGGAAAAATTCACCCCTCCACTTT
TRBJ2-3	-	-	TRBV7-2	CASSFTFGGTDTQYF	TGTGCCAGCAGCTTCACTTTCGGGGGTACAGATACGCAGTATTTT
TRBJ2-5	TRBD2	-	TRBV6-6	CASSRVASGRASLQETQYF	TGTGCCAGCAGCCGAGTGGCTAGCGGGAGGGCCTCCCTCCAAGAGACCCAGTACTTC
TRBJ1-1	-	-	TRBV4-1	CASSQIPRANTEAFF	TGCGCCAGCAGCCAGATACCGCGGGCGAACACTGAAGCTTTCTTT
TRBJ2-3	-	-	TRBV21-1	CASRRRQLTDTQYF	TGTGCCAGCAGGAGAAGGCAGCTCACAGATACGCAGTATTTT
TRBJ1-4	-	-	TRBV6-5	CASRGLATNEKLFF	TGTGCCAGCAGGGGACTAGCAACTAATGAAAAACTGTTTTTT
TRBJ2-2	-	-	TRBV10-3	CAISESTGFSGELFF	TGTGCCATCAGTGAGTCGACCGGGTTTAGCGGGGAGCTGTTTTTT
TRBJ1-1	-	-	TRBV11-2	CASSLDRRRTEAFF	TGTGCCAGCAGCTTAGATCGGCGGCGAACTGAAGCTTTCTTT